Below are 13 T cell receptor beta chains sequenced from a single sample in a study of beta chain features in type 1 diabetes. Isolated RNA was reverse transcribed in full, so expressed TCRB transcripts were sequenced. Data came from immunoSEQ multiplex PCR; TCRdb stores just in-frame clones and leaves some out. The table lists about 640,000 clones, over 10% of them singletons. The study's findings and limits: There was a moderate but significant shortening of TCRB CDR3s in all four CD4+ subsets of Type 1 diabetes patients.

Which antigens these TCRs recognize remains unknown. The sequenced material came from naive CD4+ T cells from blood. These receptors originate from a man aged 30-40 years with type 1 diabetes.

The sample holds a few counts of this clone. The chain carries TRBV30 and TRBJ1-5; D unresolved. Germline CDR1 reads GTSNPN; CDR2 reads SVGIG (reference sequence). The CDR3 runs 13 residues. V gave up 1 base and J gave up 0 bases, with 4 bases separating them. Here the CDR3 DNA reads TGTGCCTGGAGTGACACTAGCAATCAGCCCCAGCATTTT. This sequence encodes CAWSDTSNQPQHF.

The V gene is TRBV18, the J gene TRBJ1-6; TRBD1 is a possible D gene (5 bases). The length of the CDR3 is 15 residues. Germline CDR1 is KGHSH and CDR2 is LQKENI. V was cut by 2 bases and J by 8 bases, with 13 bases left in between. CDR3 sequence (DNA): TGTGCCAGCTCACCATCGCAGGGAAGGGATTCACCCCTCCACTTT. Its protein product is CASSPSQGRDSPLHF.

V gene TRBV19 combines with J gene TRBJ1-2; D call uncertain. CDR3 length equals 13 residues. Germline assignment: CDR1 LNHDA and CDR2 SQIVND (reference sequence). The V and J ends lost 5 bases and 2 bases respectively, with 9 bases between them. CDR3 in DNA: TGTGCCAGTAGTGTGGACGGGAACTATGGCTACACCTTC. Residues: CASSVDGNYGYTF.

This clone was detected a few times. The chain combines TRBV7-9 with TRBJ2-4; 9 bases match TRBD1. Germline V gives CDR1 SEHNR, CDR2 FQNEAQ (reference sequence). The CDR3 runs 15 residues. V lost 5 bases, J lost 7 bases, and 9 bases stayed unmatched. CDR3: CASSPLGGQGNIQYF. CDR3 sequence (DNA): TGTGCCAGCAGCCCCTTAGGGGGACAGGGCAACATTCAGTACTTC.

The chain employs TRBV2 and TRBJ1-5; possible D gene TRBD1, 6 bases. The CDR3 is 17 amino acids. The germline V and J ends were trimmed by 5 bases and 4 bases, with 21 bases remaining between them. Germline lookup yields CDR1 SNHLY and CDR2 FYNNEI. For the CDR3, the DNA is TGTGCCAGCAGTTCACCCCGGGGGACAAGGGGGAATCAGCCCCAGCATTTT. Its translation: CASSSPRGTRGNQPQHF.

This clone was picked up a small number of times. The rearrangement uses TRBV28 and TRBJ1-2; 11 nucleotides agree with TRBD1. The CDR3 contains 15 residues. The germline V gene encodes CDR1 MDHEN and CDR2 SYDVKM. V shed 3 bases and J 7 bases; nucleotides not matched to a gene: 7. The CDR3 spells CASSFLGQGAVGYTF. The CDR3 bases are TGTGCCAGCAGTTTCCTTGGACAGGGGGCTGTTGGCTACACCTTC.

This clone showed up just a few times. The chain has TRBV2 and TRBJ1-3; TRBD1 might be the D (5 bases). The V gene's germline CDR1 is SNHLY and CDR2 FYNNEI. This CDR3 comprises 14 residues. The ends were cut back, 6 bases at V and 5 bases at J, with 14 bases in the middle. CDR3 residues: CASSSGTDRNTIYF. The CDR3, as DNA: TGTGCCAGCAGCTCCGGGACCGATAGAAACACCATATATTTT. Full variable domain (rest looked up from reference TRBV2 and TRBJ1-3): EPEVTQTPSHQVTQMGQEVILRCVPISNHLYFYWYRQILGQKVEFLVSFYNNEISEKSEIFDDQFSVERPDGSNFTLKIRSTKLEDSAMYFCASSSGTDRNTIYFGEGSWLTVV.

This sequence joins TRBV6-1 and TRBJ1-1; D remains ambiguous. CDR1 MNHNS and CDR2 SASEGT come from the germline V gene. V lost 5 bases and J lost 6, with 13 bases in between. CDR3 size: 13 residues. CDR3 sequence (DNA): TGTGCCAGCAGTCCGTACGACGGTCCTGAAGCTTTCTTT. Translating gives CASSPYDGPEAFF.

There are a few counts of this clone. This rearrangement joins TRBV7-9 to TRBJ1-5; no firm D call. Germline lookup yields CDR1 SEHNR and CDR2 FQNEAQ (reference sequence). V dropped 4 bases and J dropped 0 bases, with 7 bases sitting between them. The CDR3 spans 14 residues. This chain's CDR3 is CASSSQDSNQPQHF. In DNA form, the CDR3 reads TGTGCCAGCAGCTCGCAGGATAGCAATCAGCCCCAGCATTTT.

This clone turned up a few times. The CDR3 loop reads CASSIMWAGSNQPQHF. CDR3 coding DNA: TGTGCCAGTAGTATTATGTGGGCAGGATCTAATCAGCCCCAGCATTTT. The gene calls are TRBV19 and TRBJ1-5; D remains unclear. This CDR3 is built from 16 residues. CDR1 LNHDA and CDR2 SQIVND come from the germline V gene (reference sequence). V gave up 3 bases and J gave up 4 bases, with 16 bases separating them.

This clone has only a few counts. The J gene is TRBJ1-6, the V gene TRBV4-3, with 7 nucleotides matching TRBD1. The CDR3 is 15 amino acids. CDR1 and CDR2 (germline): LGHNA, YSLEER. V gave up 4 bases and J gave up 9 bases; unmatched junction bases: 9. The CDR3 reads CASSLEQGFGSPLHF. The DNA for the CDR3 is TGCGCCAGCAGCCTCGAACAGGGGTTTGGTTCACCCCTCCACTTT.

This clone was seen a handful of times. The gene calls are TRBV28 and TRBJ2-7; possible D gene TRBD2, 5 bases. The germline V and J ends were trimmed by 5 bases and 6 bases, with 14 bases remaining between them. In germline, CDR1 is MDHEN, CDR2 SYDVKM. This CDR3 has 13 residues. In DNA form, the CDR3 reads TGTGCCAGCAGTGGCGGCGGGCCACGCGAGCAGTACTTC. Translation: CASSGGGPREQYF.

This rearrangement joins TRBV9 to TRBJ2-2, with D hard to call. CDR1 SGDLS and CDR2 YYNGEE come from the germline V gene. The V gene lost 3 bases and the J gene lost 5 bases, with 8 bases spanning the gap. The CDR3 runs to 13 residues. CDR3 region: CASSGSLTGELFF. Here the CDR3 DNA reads TGTGCCAGCAGCGGGTCCCTAACCGGGGAGCTGTTTTTT.